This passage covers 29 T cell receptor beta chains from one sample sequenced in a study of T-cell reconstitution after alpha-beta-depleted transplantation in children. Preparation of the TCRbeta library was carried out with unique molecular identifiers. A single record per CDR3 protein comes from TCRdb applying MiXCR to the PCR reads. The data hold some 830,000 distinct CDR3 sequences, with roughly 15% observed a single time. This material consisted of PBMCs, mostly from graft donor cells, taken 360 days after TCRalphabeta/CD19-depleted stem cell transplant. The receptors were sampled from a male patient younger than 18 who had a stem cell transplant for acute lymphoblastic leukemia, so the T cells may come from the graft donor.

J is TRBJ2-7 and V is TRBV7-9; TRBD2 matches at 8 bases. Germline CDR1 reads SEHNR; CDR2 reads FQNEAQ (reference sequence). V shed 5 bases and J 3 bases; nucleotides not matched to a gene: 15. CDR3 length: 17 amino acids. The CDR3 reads CASSPGGRAQSYYEQYF. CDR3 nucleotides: TGTGCCAGCAGCCCGGGGGGGCGGGCACAGTCATACTACGAGCAGTACTTC.

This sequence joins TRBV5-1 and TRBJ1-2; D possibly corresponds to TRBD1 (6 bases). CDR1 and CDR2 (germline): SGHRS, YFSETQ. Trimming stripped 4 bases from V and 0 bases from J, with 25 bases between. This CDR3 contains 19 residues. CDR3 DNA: TGCGCCAGCAGCACGTTTGTTTTAACAGGGAGAGGCGCTAACTATGGCTACACCTTC. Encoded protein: CASSTFVLTGRGANYGYTF.

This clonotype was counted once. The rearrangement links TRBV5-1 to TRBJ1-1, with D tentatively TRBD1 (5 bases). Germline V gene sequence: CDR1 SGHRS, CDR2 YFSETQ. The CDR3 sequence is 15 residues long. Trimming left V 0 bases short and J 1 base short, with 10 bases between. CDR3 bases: TGCGCCAGCAGCTTGGAATGGGGGACGAACACTGAAGCTTTCTTT. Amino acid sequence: CASSLEWGTNTEAFF.

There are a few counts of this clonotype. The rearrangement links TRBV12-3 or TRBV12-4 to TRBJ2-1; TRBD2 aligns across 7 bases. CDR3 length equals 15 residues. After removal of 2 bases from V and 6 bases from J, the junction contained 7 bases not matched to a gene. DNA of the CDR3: TGTGCCAGCAGTTTATTGGGGGGGACCTTCAATGAGCAGTTCTTC. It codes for CASSLLGGTFNEQFF.

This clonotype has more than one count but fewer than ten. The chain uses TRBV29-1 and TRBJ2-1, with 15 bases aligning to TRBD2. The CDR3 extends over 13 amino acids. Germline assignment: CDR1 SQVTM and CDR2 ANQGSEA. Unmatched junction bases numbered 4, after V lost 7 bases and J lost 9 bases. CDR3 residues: CSAGTSGRREQFF. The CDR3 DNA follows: TGCAGCGCAGGGACTAGCGGGAGGCGTGAGCAGTTCTTC.

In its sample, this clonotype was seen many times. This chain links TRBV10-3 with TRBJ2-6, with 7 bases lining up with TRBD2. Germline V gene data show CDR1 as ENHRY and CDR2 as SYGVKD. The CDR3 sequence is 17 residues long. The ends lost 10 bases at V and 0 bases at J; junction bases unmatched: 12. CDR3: CANAEGGDLSGANVLTF. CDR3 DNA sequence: TGTGCCAACGCCGAGGGAGGGGACCTCTCTGGGGCCAACGTCCTGACTTTC.

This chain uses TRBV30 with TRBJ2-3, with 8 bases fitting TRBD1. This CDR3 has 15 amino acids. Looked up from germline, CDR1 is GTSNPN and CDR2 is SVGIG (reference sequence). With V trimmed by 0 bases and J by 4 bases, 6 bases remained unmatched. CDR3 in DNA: TGTGCCTGGAGTGTATCCCGGACAGGGCCAGATACGCAGTATTTT. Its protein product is CAWSVSRTGPDTQYF.

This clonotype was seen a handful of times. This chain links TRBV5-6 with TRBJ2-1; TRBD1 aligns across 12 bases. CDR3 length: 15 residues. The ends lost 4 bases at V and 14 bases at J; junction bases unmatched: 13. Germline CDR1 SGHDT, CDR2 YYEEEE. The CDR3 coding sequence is TGTGCCAGCAGCCTACCGGGACAGGGGGCATGGAGGGAGTTCTTC. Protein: CASSLPGQGAWREFF.

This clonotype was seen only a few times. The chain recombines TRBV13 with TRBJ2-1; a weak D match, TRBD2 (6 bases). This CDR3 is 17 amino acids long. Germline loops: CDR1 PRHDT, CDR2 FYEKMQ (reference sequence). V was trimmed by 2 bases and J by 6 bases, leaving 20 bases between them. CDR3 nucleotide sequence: TGTGCCAGCAGCTTACAGGTTGGGGGGAGGTTCCCCAATGAGCAGTTCTTC. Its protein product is CASSLQVGGRFPNEQFF.

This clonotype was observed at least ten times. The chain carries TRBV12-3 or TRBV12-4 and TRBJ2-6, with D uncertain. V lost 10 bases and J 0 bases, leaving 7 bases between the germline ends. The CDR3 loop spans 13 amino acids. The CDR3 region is CATLISGANVLTF. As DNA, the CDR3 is TGTGCCACCTTAATCTCTGGGGCCAACGTCCTGACTTTC.

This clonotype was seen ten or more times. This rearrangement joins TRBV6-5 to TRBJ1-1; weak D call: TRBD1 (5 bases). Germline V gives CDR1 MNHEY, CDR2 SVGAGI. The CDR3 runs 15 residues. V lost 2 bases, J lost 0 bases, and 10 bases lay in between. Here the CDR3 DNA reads TGTGCCAGCAGTTACGGGGGACGGATGAACACTGAAGCTTTCTTT. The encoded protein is CASSYGGRMNTEAFF.

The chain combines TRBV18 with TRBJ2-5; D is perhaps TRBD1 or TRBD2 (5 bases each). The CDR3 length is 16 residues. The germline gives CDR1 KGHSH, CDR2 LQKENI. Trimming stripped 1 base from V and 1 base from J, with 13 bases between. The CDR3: CASSPQRQGLQETQYF. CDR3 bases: TGTGCCAGCTCACCACAGCGGCAGGGCCTCCAAGAGACCCAGTACTTC.

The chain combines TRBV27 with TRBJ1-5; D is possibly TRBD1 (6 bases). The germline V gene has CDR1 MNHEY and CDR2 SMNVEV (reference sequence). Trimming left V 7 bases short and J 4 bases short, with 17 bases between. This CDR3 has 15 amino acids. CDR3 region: CASKWGAGGNQPQHF. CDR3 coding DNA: TGTGCCAGCAAATGGGGGGCAGGTGGGAATCAGCCCCAGCATTTT.

The chain's CDR3 is CASSQGQLSNQPQHF. The CDR3 DNA reads as TGTGCCAGCAGCCAAGGACAGTTGAGCAATCAGCCCCAGCATTTT. V and J are TRBV3-1 and TRBJ1-5; a weak D match, TRBD1 (5 bases). Trimming cost V 1 base and J 1 base, with 8 bases left between them. The CDR3 runs 15 residues. Germline V CDR1 and CDR2: LGHDT, YNNKEL (reference sequence).

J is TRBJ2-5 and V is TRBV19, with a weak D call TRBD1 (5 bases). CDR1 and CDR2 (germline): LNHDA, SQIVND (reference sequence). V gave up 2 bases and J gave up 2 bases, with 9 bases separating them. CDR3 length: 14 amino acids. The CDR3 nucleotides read TGTGCCAGTAGTATAACAGGAGTTCAAGAGACCCAGTACTTC. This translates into CASSITGVQETQYF.

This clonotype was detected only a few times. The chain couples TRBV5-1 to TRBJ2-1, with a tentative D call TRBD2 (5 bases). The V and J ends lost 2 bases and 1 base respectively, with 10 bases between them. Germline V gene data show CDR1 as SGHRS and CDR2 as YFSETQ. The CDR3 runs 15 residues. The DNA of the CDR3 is TGCGCCAGCAGCTTCTCTGGGGAGTCCTACAATGAGCAGTTCTTC. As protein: CASSFSGESYNEQFF.

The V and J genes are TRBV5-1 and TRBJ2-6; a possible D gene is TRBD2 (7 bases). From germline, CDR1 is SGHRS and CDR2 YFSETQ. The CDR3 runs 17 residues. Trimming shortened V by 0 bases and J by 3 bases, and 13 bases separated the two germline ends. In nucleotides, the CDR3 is TGCGCCAGCAGCTTGGAACGGGGGGCTTATGGGGCCAACGTCCTGACTTTC. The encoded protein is CASSLERGAYGANVLTF.

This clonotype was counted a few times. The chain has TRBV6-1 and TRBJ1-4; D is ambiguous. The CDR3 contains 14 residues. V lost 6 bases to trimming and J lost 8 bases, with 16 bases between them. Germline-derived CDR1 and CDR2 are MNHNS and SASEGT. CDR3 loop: CASSLDLTGEKLFF. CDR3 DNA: TGTGCCAGCAGCCTAGATTTGACGGGGGAAAAACTGTTTTTT.

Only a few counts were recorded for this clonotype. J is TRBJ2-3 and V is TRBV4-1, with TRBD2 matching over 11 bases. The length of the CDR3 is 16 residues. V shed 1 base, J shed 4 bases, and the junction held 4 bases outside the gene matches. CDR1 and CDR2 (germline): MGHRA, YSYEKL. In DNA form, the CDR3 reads TGCGCCAGCAGCCAAGTGTTACTAGCGGGAGCAGATACGCAGTATTTT. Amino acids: CASSQVLLAGADTQYF.

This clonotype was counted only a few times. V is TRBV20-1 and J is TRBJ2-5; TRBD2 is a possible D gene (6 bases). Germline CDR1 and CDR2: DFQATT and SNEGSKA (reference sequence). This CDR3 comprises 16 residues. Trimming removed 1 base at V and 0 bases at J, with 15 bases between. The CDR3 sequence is CSARAMAGMYQETQYF. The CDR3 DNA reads TGCAGTGCTAGAGCAATGGCGGGAATGTACCAAGAGACCCAGTACTTC.

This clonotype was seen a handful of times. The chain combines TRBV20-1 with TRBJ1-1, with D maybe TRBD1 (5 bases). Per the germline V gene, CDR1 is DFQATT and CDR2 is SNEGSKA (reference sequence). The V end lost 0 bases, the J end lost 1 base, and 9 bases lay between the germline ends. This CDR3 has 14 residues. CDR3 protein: CSAREPGENTEAFF. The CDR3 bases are TGCAGTGCTAGAGAGCCGGGGGAGAACACTGAAGCTTTCTTT.

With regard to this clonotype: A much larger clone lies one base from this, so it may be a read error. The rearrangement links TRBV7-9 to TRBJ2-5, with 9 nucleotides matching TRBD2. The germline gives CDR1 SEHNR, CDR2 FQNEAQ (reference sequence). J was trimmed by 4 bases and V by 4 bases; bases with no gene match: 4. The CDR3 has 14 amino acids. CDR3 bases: TGTGCCAGCAGCTCAGCGGGAGGAGGAGAGACCCAGTACTTC. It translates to CASSSAGGGETQYF. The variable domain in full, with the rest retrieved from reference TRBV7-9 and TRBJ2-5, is DTGVSQNPRHKITKRGQNVTFRCDPISEHNRLYWYRQTLGQGPEFLTYFQNEAQLEKSRLLSDRFSAERPKGSFSTLEIQRTEQGDSAMYLCASSSAGGGETQYFGPGTRLLVL.

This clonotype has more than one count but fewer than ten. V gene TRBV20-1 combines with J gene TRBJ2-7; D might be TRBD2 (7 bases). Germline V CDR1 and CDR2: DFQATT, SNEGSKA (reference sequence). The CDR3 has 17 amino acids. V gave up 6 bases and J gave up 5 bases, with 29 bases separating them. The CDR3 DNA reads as TGCAGTGCCGACGGGGGCAGCGGGAAGGGCGGCGTGAACGAGCAGTACTTC. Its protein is CSADGGSGKGGVNEQYF.

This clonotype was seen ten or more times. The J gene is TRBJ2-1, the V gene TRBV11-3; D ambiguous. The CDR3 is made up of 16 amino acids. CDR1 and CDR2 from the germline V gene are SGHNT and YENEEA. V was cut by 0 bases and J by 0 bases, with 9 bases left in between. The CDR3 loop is CASSLDRLSSYNEQFF. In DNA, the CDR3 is TGTGCCAGCAGCTTAGACCGGCTGAGCTCCTACAATGAGCAGTTCTTC.

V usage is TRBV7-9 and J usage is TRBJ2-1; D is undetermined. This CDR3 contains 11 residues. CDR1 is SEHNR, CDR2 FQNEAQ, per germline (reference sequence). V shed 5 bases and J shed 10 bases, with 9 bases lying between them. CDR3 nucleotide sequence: TGTGCCAGCAGCCCCAGACTGGAGCAGTTCTTC. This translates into CASSPRLEQFF.

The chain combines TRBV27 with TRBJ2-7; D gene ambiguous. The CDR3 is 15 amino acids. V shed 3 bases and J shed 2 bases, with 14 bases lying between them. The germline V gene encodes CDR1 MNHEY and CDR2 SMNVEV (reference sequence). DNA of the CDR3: TGTGCCAGCAGTTTGGACCCCGGACCCACCTACGAGCAGTACTTC. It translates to CASSLDPGPTYEQYF.

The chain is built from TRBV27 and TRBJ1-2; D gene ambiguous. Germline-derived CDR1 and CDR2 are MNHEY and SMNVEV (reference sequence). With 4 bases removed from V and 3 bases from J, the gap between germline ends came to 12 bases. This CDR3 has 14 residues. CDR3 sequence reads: CASSSLSKYYGYTF. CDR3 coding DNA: TGTGCCAGCAGTTCGTTAAGCAAGTACTATGGCTACACCTTC.

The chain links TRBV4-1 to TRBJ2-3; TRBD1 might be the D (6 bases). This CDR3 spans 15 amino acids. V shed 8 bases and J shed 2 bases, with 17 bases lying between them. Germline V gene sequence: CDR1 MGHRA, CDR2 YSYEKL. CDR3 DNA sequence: TGCGCCAGCGGGACACCGGTTGGGATCACAGATACGCAGTATTTT. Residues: CASGTPVGITDTQYF.

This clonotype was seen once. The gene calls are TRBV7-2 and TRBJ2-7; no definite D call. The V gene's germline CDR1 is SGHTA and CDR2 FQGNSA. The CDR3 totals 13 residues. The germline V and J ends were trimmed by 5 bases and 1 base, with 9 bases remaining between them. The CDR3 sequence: CASSPAWSYEQYF. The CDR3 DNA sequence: TGTGCCAGCAGCCCTGCCTGGTCCTACGAGCAGTACTTC.